What follows are 15 T cell receptor beta chains derived from one specimen sequenced in a study of vaccination and CD4 T cells after COVID-19. Sequenced with the Oncomine TCR Beta short-read assay was DNA taken from cultured CD4+ T cells. TCRdb re-called the PCR reads through MiXCR, storing one row per CDR3 protein. The sample has fewer than 25,000 distinct CDR3 sequences, around 49% seen once. These receptors have no known antigen. The sample's treatment: roughly 11-day PBMC culture with coronavirus spike peptide pools or control peptides (ViraFEST assay). The sample was CD4+ T cells from blood, cultured in vitro. The receptor set was obtained from a human donor who had recovered from COVID-19.

This clonotype was detected a few times. The chain has TRBV12-3 or TRBV12-4 and TRBJ1-2, with 8 bases fitting TRBD1. This CDR3 region has 16 residues. V trimming: 7 bases; J trimming: 3 bases; junction bases outside the gene matches: 13. Written as DNA, the CDR3 is TGTGCCAGCACCCCAGGACAGGGTATACGATACTATGGCTACACCTTC. Protein: CASTPGQGIRYYGYTF.

This clonotype was seen more than once but under ten times. The chain combines TRBV30 with TRBJ1-5, with unresolved D. V gave up 0 bases and J gave up 6 bases, with 15 bases separating them. The germline V gene encodes CDR1 GTSNPN and CDR2 SVGIG (reference sequence). The CDR3 has 15 residues. The CDR3 sequence is CAWSVGSEIGQPQHF. The DNA for the CDR3 is TGTGCCTGGAGTGTGGGCAGTGAGATTGGTCAGCCCCAGCATTTT.

The chain employs TRBV29-1 and TRBJ1-1, with D perhaps matching TRBD1 (5 bases). The CDR3 runs to 12 residues. V lost 7 bases and J lost 4, with 13 bases in between. The V gene's germline CDR1 is SQVTM and CDR2 ANQGSEA. The CDR3 loop reads CSATGGTTEAFF. The CDR3 DNA reads TGCAGCGCCACTGGAGGGACCACTGAAGCTTTCTTT.

The chain joins TRBV7-9 to TRBJ2-2; D remains ambiguous. This CDR3 comprises 15 residues. The V end was cut by 4 bases, the J end by 1 base, with 10 bases between. Germline-derived CDR1 and CDR2 are SEHNR and FQNEAQ (reference sequence). In DNA form, the CDR3 reads TGTGCCAGCAGCTCACAACACCGGAACACCGGGGAGCTGTTTTTT. It yields the protein CASSSQHRNTGELFF.

The CDR3 DNA is TGTGCCATCAGTGACGCTAGCGGGAGCGTCAATGAGCAGTTCTTC. It encodes CAISDASGSVNEQFF. V and J are TRBV10-3 and TRBJ2-1; 10 bases are a match to TRBD2. V shed 3 bases and J 6 bases; nucleotides not matched to a gene: 5. The CDR3 sequence is 15 residues long. From germline, CDR1 is ENHRY and CDR2 SYGVKD.

This CDR3 is CSVKGLSYEQYF. The CDR3 DNA sequence: TGCAGCGTTAAGGGTCTATCCTACGAGCAGTACTTC. The chain carries TRBV20-1 and TRBJ2-7; D unclear. In germline, CDR1 is DFQATT, CDR2 SNEGSKA (reference sequence). The CDR3 is 12 residues long.

The chain couples TRBV7-6 to TRBJ1-1; 7 positions agree with TRBD1. With 4 bases clipped from V and 4 bases from J, the junction kept 6 bases outside the gene matches. The CDR3 runs to 14 residues. CDR1 and CDR2 from the germline V gene are SGHVS and FNYEAQ. The CDR3: CASSSRGQATEAFF. Here the CDR3 DNA reads TGTGCCAGCAGCTCCCGAGGACAGGCCACTGAAGCTTTCTTT.

The chain couples TRBV5-1 to TRBJ2-3, with D hard to call. Trimming shortened V by 2 bases and J by 0 bases, and 7 bases separated the two germline ends. The germline CDR1 and CDR2 sequences are SGHRS and YFSETQ. The length of the CDR3 is 14 residues. The CDR3 sequence is CASSFSESTDTQYF. The CDR3 nucleotides are TGCGCCAGCAGCTTCTCAGAAAGCACAGATACGCAGTATTTT. The entire variable domain, with the rest obtained from reference TRBV5-1 and TRBJ2-3, is as follows: KAGVTQTPRYLIKTRGQQVTLSCSPISGHRSVSWYQQTPGQGLQFLFEYFSETQRNKGNFPGRFSGRQFSNSRSEMNVSTLELGDSALYLCASSFSESTDTQYFGPGTRLTVL.

V and J are TRBV11-2 and TRBJ2-7; TRBD1 aligns across 7 bases. The germline gives CDR1 SGHAT, CDR2 FQNNGV. The CDR3 is 14 residues long. V lost 3 bases to trimming and J lost 3 bases; unmatched junction nucleotides: 5. The CDR3 DNA reads as TGTGCCAGCAGCTTTACAGGGGCCGGCTACGAGCAGTACTTC. Its protein is CASSFTGAGYEQYF.

This clonotype was found once. The J gene is TRBJ1-3, the V gene TRBV20-1; weak D call: TRBD1 (6 bases). There are 13 residues in the CDR3. Trimming pared 5 bases from V and 0 bases from J, leaving 8 bases between. Germline CDR1 DFQATT, CDR2 SNEGSKA (reference sequence). CDR3 region: CSAGTPSGNTIYF. CDR3 nucleotide sequence: TGCAGTGCTGGGACACCCTCTGGAAACACCATATATTTT.

This chain connects TRBV6-1 to TRBJ1-2, with a tentative D call TRBD1 (6 bases). The CDR3 contains 15 residues. V shed 6 bases and J shed 10 bases, with 24 bases lying between them. In germline, CDR1 is MNHNS, CDR2 SASEGT. DNA of the CDR3: TGTGCCAGCAGATCTAGGGGGAGGGGCTCTAGTGACTACACCTTC. Its protein is CASRSRGRGSSDYTF.

This clonotype was seen a handful of times. The rearrangement joins TRBV24-1 to TRBJ1-5; D possibly corresponds to TRBD1 (6 bases). This CDR3 has 16 amino acids. V was pared by 4 bases and J by 5 bases, with 17 bases between. Per germline, CDR1 KGHDR and CDR2 SFDVKD. CDR3 sequence (DNA): TGTGCCACCAGTGAACATCCAACAGGGCTAGATCAGCCCCAGCATTTT. Translated: CATSEHPTGLDQPQHF.

The V gene is TRBV6-1, the J gene TRBJ1-3; D gene unclear. CDR3 size: 15 residues. The ends were cut back, 5 bases at V and 0 bases at J, with 11 bases in the middle. Germline CDR1 MNHNS, CDR2 SASEGT. The CDR3: CASSHRRVSGNTIYF. In DNA, the CDR3 is TGTGCCAGCAGTCACCGACGGGTCTCTGGAAACACCATATATTTT.

The J gene is TRBJ2-5, the V gene TRBV28, with 7 bases that match TRBD1. Germline V gene sequence: CDR1 MDHEN, CDR2 SYDVKM. This CDR3 has 13 residues. With V trimmed by 6 bases and J by 3 bases, 4 bases remained unmatched. The CDR3 DNA follows: TGTGCCAGCAGCCGGGACAGAGAAGAGACCCAGTACTTC. Its protein product is CASSRDREETQYF.

This chain connects TRBV6-2 or TRBV6-3 to TRBJ2-5, with 8 bases identical to TRBD2. Germline V gene data show CDR1 as MNHEY and CDR2 as SVGEGT. The CDR3 covers 14 residues. V was clipped by 5 bases and J by 1 base; unmatched bases: 3. CDR3 loop: CASSPGGAQETQYF. CDR3 nucleotide sequence: TGTGCCAGCAGTCCCGGGGGGGCCCAAGAGACCCAGTACTTC.